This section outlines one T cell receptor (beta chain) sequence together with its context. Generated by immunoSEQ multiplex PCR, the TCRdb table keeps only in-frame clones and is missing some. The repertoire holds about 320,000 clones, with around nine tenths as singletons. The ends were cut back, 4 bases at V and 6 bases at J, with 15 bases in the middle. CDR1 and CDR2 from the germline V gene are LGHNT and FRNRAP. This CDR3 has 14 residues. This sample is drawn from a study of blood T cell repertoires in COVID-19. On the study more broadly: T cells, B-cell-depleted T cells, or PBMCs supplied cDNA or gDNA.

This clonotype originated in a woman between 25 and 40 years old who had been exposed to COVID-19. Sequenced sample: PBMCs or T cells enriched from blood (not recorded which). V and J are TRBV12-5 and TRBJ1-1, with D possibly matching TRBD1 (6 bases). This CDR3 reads CASGSQGGGSEAFF. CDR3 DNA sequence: TGTGCTAGTGGTTCCCAAGGGGGGGGCTCTGAAGCTTTCTTT.